The 5 T cell receptor beta chains in this list originate from one sample, sequenced in a study of control samples from healthy donors and cancer patients. TCRdb keeps only in-frame clones here, not all; method: immunoSEQ multiplex PCR. This table has roughly 120,000 clones, about 94% appearing once. The sequencing sample was made of blood. These receptors all come from a man under 40 in good health.

The chain combines TRBV6-2 or TRBV6-3 with TRBJ2-1; TRBD1 is a possible D gene (5 bases). The germline V and J ends were trimmed by 3 bases and 4 bases, with 10 bases remaining between them. This CDR3 is built from 14 residues. Germline-derived CDR1 and CDR2 are MNHEY and SVGEGT. This chain's CDR3 is CASSYLTVYNEQFF. The CDR3 nucleotides read TGTGCCAGCAGTTATTTGACAGTATACAATGAGCAGTTCTTC.

The chain is built from TRBV12-1 and TRBJ2-3; TRBD2 is the table's D call, not checked against the DNA. TRBV12-1 is designated a pseudogene. CDR3 length: 15 amino acids. Here the CDR3 reads CASSLSGGARDTQYF. The DNA for the CDR3 is TGTGCCAGCAGCTTAAGCGGGGGGGCCAGAGATACGCAGTATTTT.

This clone came up once. The genes are TRBV20-1 and TRBJ1-5; no reliable D call. This CDR3 comprises 9 residues. In germline, CDR1 is DFQATT, CDR2 SNEGSKA (reference sequence). The V gene lost 8 bases and the J gene lost 5 bases, with 4 bases spanning the gap. This CDR3 is CSRYQPQHF. DNA of the CDR3: TGCAGTCGATATCAGCCCCAGCATTTT.

This clone came up once. The chain is built from TRBV27 and TRBJ1-6; D remains unclear. CDR1 is MNHEY, CDR2 SMNVEV, per germline (reference sequence). This CDR3 has 14 residues. V lost 4 bases, J lost 6 bases, and 10 bases lay in between. This CDR3 reads CASSSGIGNSPLHF. The CDR3 bases are TGTGCCAGCAGTTCCGGGATAGGTAATTCACCCCTCCACTTT.

This sequence joins TRBV19 and TRBJ1-5, with 7 bases identical to TRBD1. CDR3 size: 15 residues. Germline CDR1 LNHDA, CDR2 SQIVND (reference sequence). The J segment lost 3 bases and the V segment lost 7 bases, leaving 9 bases of the junction unmatched. In DNA, the CDR3 is TGTGCCAGTAACCCGACAGGGTTTAACAATCAGCCCCAGCATTTT. It specifies CASNPTGFNNQPQHF.